This T cell receptor beta chain was sequenced in a study of glioma-infiltrating T cells. Study-wide findings and caveats: Non-neoplastic patients had below-expected tissue-blood divergence, while all gliomas exceeded expectation.

V gave up 5 bases and J gave up 3 bases, with 20 bases separating them. This CDR3 is 17 amino acids long. Germline V gene sequence: CDR1 MNHEY, CDR2 SVGAGI. Of note for this clonotype: What it binds is unknown.

Using RNA template, CDR3s of TCR alpha and beta were amplified with iRepertoire arm-PCR. Input was roughly 85-450 ng of tissue mRNA or PBMC total RNA. TCRdb called the multiplex PCR reads again in MiXCR, with one record for every CDR3 protein. This table holds more than 85,000 distinct CDR3 sequences, approximately 26% found once. The source of this sequence is a human donor with low-grade glioma or glioblastoma, undergoing nonglioma brain surgery, or in good health (not recorded which). The sample consisted of glioma tissue, nonneoplastic brain tissue, or PBMCs (not recorded which). The chain carries TRBV6-5 and TRBJ1-5; D gene unclear. CDR3 amino acids: CASSERPIKSPNQPQHF. The CDR3 nucleotides are TGTGCCAGCAGTGAACGTCCAATTAAGTCACCCAATCAGCCCCAGCATTTT.